This TCR beta chain was found in a study of blood T cell repertoires in COVID-19. CDR1 SGHDN and CDR2 FVKESK come from the germline V gene. This CDR3 comprises 19 residues. V was pared by 5 bases and J by 4 bases, with 16 bases of the junction left unmatched. The repertoire was sequenced with immunoSEQ multiplex PCR; TCRdb's copy has only in-frame clones and lacks some. The sample comprises roughly 140,000 clones, 82% of which are singletons, and about 4% rests with the top ten. The chain links TRBV14 to TRBJ2-7, with 14 bases matching TRBD2. The sequence came from a woman of 80 years or more with acute or convalescent COVID-19. The material sequenced was peripheral blood. CDR3 region: CASSFSARLAGGPNYEQYF. The CDR3 DNA reads as TGTGCCAGCAGCTTTTCCGCTCGACTAGCGGGAGGGCCAAATTACGAGCAGTACTTC.